The sequence of this TCR beta chain was determined in a study of T cell responses to AZD1222 COVID-19 vaccine. About this clone itself: What it binds is not known.

Study-level points and caveats: Close to half of spike-specific TCRs reportedly recognize unmutated variant regions. After two AZD1222 doses, spike-specific TCR breadth and depth rose versus day 0. It should be noted that donors were predominantly white British and more often female, and clonal diversity was possibly underestimated.

Repertoires were generated with immunoSEQ multiplex PCR, while TCRdb's copy carries only in-frame clones and drops some. Among 95,000 to 150,000 clones, around 92% were seen once, and the ten largest hold 13% to 15%. V was clipped by 8 bases and J by 0 bases, with 13 bases between them. The germline CDR1 and CDR2 sequences are SNHLY and FYNNEI. The CDR3 contains 14 residues. The J gene is TRBJ1-1, the V gene TRBV2; D is uncertain. Here the sequenced sample was peripheral blood, taken on day 0 of AZD1222 vaccination. The source is an adult in good health. CDR3 nucleotide sequence: TGTGCCAGCCACCCCGGGATATTGAACACTGAAGCTTTCTTT. It specifies CASHPGILNTEAFF.